The 15 T cell receptor beta chains below come from one sample, sequenced in a study of blood T cells in healthy people across ages. Then a second PCR, running roughly 6 to 11 cycles, was carried out with a sample-barcoded 5' primer and a J-beta primer mix. Using its own MiXCR run on the 5' RACE reads, TCRdb lists one record per CDR3 protein. Of roughly 1,700,000 distinct CDR3 sequences listed, roughly 27% were seen once; the top ten hold 6.5% to 8.5%. Source material: blood. The origin of the receptors is a woman aged 25 to 39 in good health.

This clonotype appeared a few times. The gene calls are TRBV19 and TRBJ2-7; no clear D gene. Germline assignment: CDR1 LNHDA and CDR2 SQIVND (reference sequence). V was trimmed by 2 bases and J by 3 bases, leaving 17 bases between them. The length of the CDR3 is 16 residues. The CDR3 region is CASSISGTTSSYEQYF. CDR3 nucleotide sequence: TGTGCCAGTAGTATATCGGGTACCACGTCCAGCTACGAGCAGTACTTC.

Worth noting for this clonotype: An end of the junction does not agree with germline; a read error may underlie this. The chain uses TRBV28 and TRBJ2-1, with 10 bases matching TRBD1. The germline CDR1 and CDR2 sequences are MDHEN and SYDVKM. This CDR3 has 17 residues. The CDR3 protein is CVSSLSKGTGEDDEQFF. The DNA of the CDR3 is TGTGTCAGCAGTTTAAGTAAAGGGACAGGGGAGGATGATGAGCAGTTCTTC.

In this sample, this clonotype turned up many times. The chain uses TRBV6-6 and TRBJ1-1; D perhaps matches TRBD1 (5 bases). The CDR3 length is 15 residues. Trimming cost V 5 bases and J 4 bases, with 17 bases left between them. Germline CDR1 MNHNY, CDR2 SVGAGI (reference sequence). CDR3 region: CASSPPGLSGTEAFF. The CDR3 DNA reads as TGTGCCAGCAGTCCGCCGGGACTCTCGGGCACTGAAGCTTTCTTT.

The genes are TRBV2 and TRBJ1-2, with D maybe TRBD1 (6 bases). The V and J ends lost 1 base and 3 bases respectively, with 9 bases between them. Germline lookup yields CDR1 SNHLY and CDR2 FYNNEI. This CDR3 region has 14 residues. The chain's CDR3 is CASSEDGQYYGYTF. The CDR3 DNA follows: TGTGCCAGCAGTGAAGACGGACAGTACTATGGCTACACCTTC.

There are a few counts of this clonotype. The rearrangement links TRBV6-5 to TRBJ2-7; D is unclear. This CDR3 is built from 17 residues. Trimming took 2 bases from V and 0 from J, leaving 17 bases between them. Germline CDR1 is MNHEY and CDR2 is SVGAGI. Here the CDR3 reads CASSYSPAGESSYEQYF. The CDR3 region has the DNA TGTGCCAGCAGTTACAGCCCTGCCGGCGAAAGCTCCTACGAGCAGTACTTC.

The chain combines TRBV6-6 with TRBJ1-2, with TRBD1 identical over 8 bases. Germline values: CDR1 MNHNY, CDR2 SVGAGI (reference sequence). The CDR3 contains 15 residues. Trimming took 6 bases from V and 7 from J; bases not matched to a gene: 13. The CDR3 DNA sequence: TGTGCCAGCAGCCCTATCCAGGGGGCGAGGGGTGGCTACACCTTC. This gives the protein CASSPIQGARGGYTF.

As regards this clonotype: Being one base from a much bigger clone, this may be a read error. V and J are TRBV6-2 or TRBV6-3 and TRBJ2-6, with TRBD2 matching over 8 bases. CDR1 and CDR2 from the germline V gene are MNHEY and SVGEGT. V was pared by 8 bases and J by 0 bases, with 12 bases of the junction left unmatched. This CDR3 is 18 amino acids long. CDR3 protein: CASAAFSGVSSGANVLTF. CDR3 in DNA: TGTGCCAGCGCGGCCTTTAGCGGGGTTAGCTCTGGGGCCAACGTCCTGACTTTC.

J is TRBJ2-7 and V is TRBV19, with TRBD2 matching over 7 bases. With V trimmed by 8 bases and J by 4 bases, 14 bases remained unmatched. CDR3 length: 15 amino acids. Germline loops: CDR1 LNHDA, CDR2 SQIVND (reference sequence). The CDR3 reads CASSEGRGKIYEQYF. The CDR3 bases are TGTGCCAGTTCGGAGGGGAGGGGCAAGATTTACGAGCAGTACTTC. The variable domain in full, completed from reference TRBV19 and TRBJ2-7, reads DGGITQSPKYLFRKEGQNVTLSCEQNLNHDAMYWYRQDPGQGLRLIYYSQIVNDFQKGDIAEGYSVSREKKESFPLTVTSAQKNPTAFYLCASSEGRGKIYEQYFGPGTRLTVT.

This clonotype was observed a few times. This chain links TRBV5-1 with TRBJ1-2; D gene uncertain. CDR1 SGHRS and CDR2 YFSETQ come from the germline V gene. Trimming stripped 0 bases from V and 5 bases from J, with 11 bases between. CDR3 length: 14 residues. The CDR3 reads CASSLGGLSYGYTF. The CDR3 DNA reads as TGCGCCAGCAGCTTGGGTGGCTTATCATATGGCTACACCTTC.

A word on this clonotype: A much larger clone differs by one base, so this may be a read error. This chain connects TRBV7-2 to TRBJ2-1; maybe TRBD2 (7 bases). Per germline, CDR1 SGHTA and CDR2 FQGNSA. There are 14 residues in the CDR3. The DNA of the CDR3 is TGTGCCAGCAGCTTAAGGGGGGGGGTCAATGGGCAGTTCTTC. Translated: CASSLRGGVNGQFF.

This clonotype has at least ten counts. The CDR3, as DNA: TGCGCCAGCAGCGGTTCGGACTCCTACGAGCAGTACTTC. The encoded protein is CASSGSDSYEQYF. J is TRBJ2-7 and V is TRBV10-1; no definite D call. V lost 6 bases and J 0 bases, leaving 9 bases between the germline ends. Germline V gene lookup returns CDR1 WNHNN and CDR2 SYGVQD (reference sequence). CDR3 length: 13 residues.

The V and J genes are TRBV18 and TRBJ2-2; D ambiguous. Trimming cost V 4 bases and J 4 bases, with 10 bases left between them. Germline CDR1 KGHSH, CDR2 LQKENI. The CDR3 runs 14 residues. CDR3 nucleotides: TGTGCCAGCTCACGGCCCCGCGGCACCGGGGAGCTGTTTTTT. This codes for CASSRPRGTGELFF.

This clonotype was seen only a few times. V is TRBV29-1 and J is TRBJ2-7, with 11 nucleotides matching TRBD1. Germline V CDR1 and CDR2: SQVTM, ANQGSEA. The J segment lost 4 bases and the V segment lost 3 bases, leaving 8 bases of the junction unmatched. The CDR3 covers 15 residues. This CDR3 reads CSVELGQGASYEQYF. Written as DNA, the CDR3 is TGCAGCGTTGAGCTAGGACAGGGGGCATCGTACGAGCAGTACTTC.

The table lists this clonotype with many counts. The genes are TRBV3-1 and TRBJ2-7; TRBD2 is a possible D gene (6 bases). CDR1 is LGHDT and CDR2 is YNNKEL in the germline V gene (reference sequence). The V gene lost 0 bases and the J gene lost 10 bases, with 25 bases spanning the gap. CDR3 length: 17 residues. The chain's CDR3 is CASSQDRGSWGMRTQYF. Written as DNA, the CDR3 is TGTGCCAGCAGCCAAGATCGGGGGAGTTGGGGGATGCGAACCCAGTACTTC.

This clonotype has at least ten counts. The rearrangement uses TRBV6-2 or TRBV6-3 and TRBJ2-5, with D uncertain. V dropped 4 bases and J dropped 4 bases, with 13 bases sitting between them. Germline V gene lookup returns CDR1 MNHEY and CDR2 SVGEGT. The CDR3 totals 14 residues. CDR3 in DNA: TGTGCCAGCAGTTCCACTACTCCCCGAGAGACCCAGTACTTC. Residues: CASSSTTPRETQYF.